This T cell receptor beta chain comes out of a study of CD4 T cell repertoires in COVID-19 (dated by TCRdb to the early 2020s). About the full investigation: To analyze cross-reactivity, the CFSE-low cells were expanded with IL-2 for around eleven days and then labeled again and restimulated with spike proteins from other coronaviruses. The study characterized naturally processed CD4+ T cell responses to SARS-CoV-2 spike and nucleoprotein in COVID-19-recovered individuals, using TCR Vbeta sequencing to assess clonal composition. TCR Vbeta repertoire analysis of SARS-CoV-2-reactive T cells was conducted at the subset level in a few recovered individuals. Study-wide findings and limitations: Between about 6 and 27% of SARS-CoV-2 clonotypes were also found in SARS-CoV and/or HKU1 spike-stimulated secondary cultures, consistent with cross-reactivity. Several of the most expanded SARS-CoV-2-reactive clonotypes were shared between two or all three memory subsets, suggesting intraclonal diversification.

The sample's time point label is to be understood as: sample from a COVID-19-recovered individual after infection. Cells were CFSE-labeled and stimulated with autologous monocytes plus recombinant SARS-CoV-2 spike or nucleoprotein to obtain antigen-reactive proliferating T cell lines. The donors were patients who had gone through COVID-19 ranging from mild to severe and had recovered. Stimulated subset cultures started from an input of roughly 4.8x10^5 cells per subset. CD4+ total memory, central memory, effector memory and circulating T follicular helper cells were isolated from peripheral blood mononuclear cells. V is pruned by 2 bases and J by 0 bases, leaving 3 bases of the junction without a gene match. The CDR3 contains 16 residues, cysteine and phenylalanine counted. Left in the record is the CDR3 DNA by itself, 48 bases read in frame from the first base. CDR1 and CDR2 were assigned from the germline V gene as KGHSH and LQKENI.

To prepare the library, the immunoSEQ multiplex PCR assay was applied. The authors' pipeline ran thus. To quantify how much the repertoires of different subsets overlapped, the Chao-Jaccard similarity index was used along with counts of shared clonotypes. The table comes from immuneACCESS by way of TCRdb, which keeps in-frame sequences with V and J called. Part of the clones is missing from these tables; in studies checked, under half for an unresolved V gene and the rest for unknown reasons. V and J calls and clone size are given by that table; D and trimming were obtained from the DNA. This sample lists 640 or so clones; around 7% were detected once. The ten top clones hold 10% of the sample. Concerning this clone itself: The antigen it binds to is not known. No base-level quality is on record; no much larger clone is a single base apart.

The chain employs TRBV18 and TRBJ2-3; 9 junctional bases match TRBD2. The origin of this receptor is a human donor who had COVID-19. The specimen was circulating follicular helper CD4+ T cells, cultured in vitro, collected after recovery from COVID-19. This specimen's cell subset or site label, per the study, means: circulating T follicular helper cells. The nucleotides read TGTGCCAGCTCACCAGGGCTAGCGGGAAGCACAGATACGCAGTATTTT. Its translation is CASSPGLAGSTDTQYF.